This TCR beta chain was captured by sequencing in a study of shared clonotypes between healthy human individuals. Study outcomes and limitations: The study found lower generation probabilities in non-shared clonotypes than in those shared by all four donors.

Concerning this clone: Its antigen is not known.

It was CD45RO-negative cells, positively selected for CCR7, that made up naive CD8 cells, with terminally differentiated effector memory CD45RA+ cells excluded. Donors had no recently reported acute infections or vaccinations and were HIV-negative. The protocol was immunoSEQ multiplex PCR, while the TCRdb copy is restricted to in-frame clones and leaves out a portion. The sample shows hundreds of thousands of clones, 85% to 95% of them seen only once. The receptor was derived from a woman aged 30 to 39 in good health. The sequenced sample was naive CD8+ T cells sorted from blood.

CDR3 in amino acids: CASSSLREDSGNTIYF. CDR3 DNA: TGTGCCAGCAGCTCCCTCAGGGAAGACTCTGGAAACACCATATATTTT. The rearrangement links TRBV5-8 to TRBJ1-3; a weak D match, TRBD1 (5 bases). The ends were cut back, 3 bases at V and 0 bases at J, with 13 bases in the middle. Germline CDR1 SGHTS, CDR2 YDEGEE. CDR3 size: 16 residues.